The 11 T cell receptor beta chains given below trace back to one sample, sequenced in a study of cytomegalovirus exposure and HLA in healthy donors. Vbeta (60) and Jbeta (13) primers were used in the PCR. Sequenced by immunoSEQ multiplex PCR; TCRdb stores in-frame clones only, minus some. The sample data list about 130,000 clones. Sequenced input: PBMCs. The receptors were sampled from a man aged 25 to 40 in good health and CMV-seronegative.

This chain joins TRBV5-1 and TRBJ2-1; D is ambiguous. Between the trimmed V and J ends, which lost 0 bases and 8 bases, there was a span of 12 bases. The germline V gene has CDR1 SGHRS and CDR2 YFSETQ. The CDR3 runs 14 residues. In DNA, the CDR3 is TGCGCCAGCAGCTTGGCCGGGTGGGTCGATGAGCAGTTCTTC. It is translated as CASSLAGWVDEQFF.

V usage is TRBV7-2 and J usage is TRBJ1-2; TRBD1 might be the D (5 bases). The germline V gene has CDR1 SGHTA and CDR2 FQGNSA. The CDR3 runs to 15 residues. V lost 7 bases, J lost 4 bases, and 19 bases lay in between. CDR3 coding DNA: TGTGCCAGCACTCGTTCCACGGGAGGGGCCTATGGCTACACCTTC. Protein product: CASTRSTGGAYGYTF.

The chain uses TRBV2 and TRBJ1-1; D gene unclear. The CDR3 is 13 amino acids. Germline CDR1 SNHLY, CDR2 FYNNEI. The germline V and J ends were trimmed by 7 bases and 8 bases, with 17 bases remaining between them. CDR3 bases: TGTGCCAGCATCAAGTCGCGGGTGGGGGAAGCTTTCTTT. Protein sequence: CASIKSRVGEAFF. Full variable domain (remainder filled in from reference TRBV2 and TRBJ1-1): EPEVTQTPSHQVTQMGQEVILRCVPISNHLYFYWYRQILGQKVEFLVSFYNNEISEKSEIFDDQFSVERPDGSNFTLKIRSTKLEDSAMYFCASIKSRVGEAFFGQGTRLTVV.

The chain couples TRBV7-9 to TRBJ1-1, with 7 bases identical to TRBD1. The trim removed 7 bases at V and 1 base at J, leaving 6 bases unmatched. The length of the CDR3 is 14 residues. The germline V gene encodes CDR1 SEHNR and CDR2 FQNEAQ (reference sequence). DNA for the CDR3: TGTGCCAGCACCCCAGGGGGGACGAACACTGAAGCTTTCTTT. This gives the protein CASTPGGTNTEAFF.

The rearrangement joins TRBV7-2 to TRBJ2-7; no clear D. This CDR3 comprises 13 residues. Germline V CDR1 and CDR2: SGHTA, FQGNSA. V was shortened by 5 bases and J by 1 base, with 9 bases between the two germline ends. Here the CDR3 reads CASSINYSYEQYF. CDR3 coding DNA: TGTGCCAGCAGCATAAACTATTCCTACGAGCAGTACTTC. Full variable domain (missing parts from reference TRBV7-2 and TRBJ2-7): GAGVSQSPSNKVTEKGKDVELRCDPISGHTALYWYRQSLGQGLEFLIYFQGNSAPDKSGLPSDRFSAERTGGSVSTLTIQRTQQEDSAVYLCASSINYSYEQYFGPGTRLTVT.

V and J are TRBV6-7 and TRBJ1-4; TRBD1 matches at 8 bases. TRBV6-7 is assigned to the ORF class and has an uncertain function. With 0 bases clipped from V and 7 bases from J, the junction kept 4 bases outside the gene matches. There are 15 residues in the CDR3. CDR3 sequence (DNA): TGTGCCAGCAGTTACTCCAGGGGGCAGGGTGAAAAACTGTTTTTT. Translating gives CASSYSRGQGEKLFF.

This chain connects TRBV5-5 to TRBJ1-1, with 10 bases lining up with TRBD1. CDR3 length equals 15 residues. V was pared by 4 bases and J by 2 bases, with 5 bases of the junction left unmatched. CDR1 and CDR2 from the germline V gene are SGHKS and YYEKEE (reference sequence). CDR3: CASSTDRGRNTEAFF. CDR3 sequence (DNA): TGTGCCAGCAGCACAGACAGGGGGCGTAACACTGAAGCTTTCTTT.

The CDR3 loop is CASSFMTEPNQPQHF. Here the CDR3 DNA reads TGTGCCAGCAGTTTCATGACGGAGCCCAATCAGCCCCAGCATTTT. V gene TRBV28 combines with J gene TRBJ1-5; D uncertain. From germline, CDR1 is MDHEN and CDR2 SYDVKM. CDR3 size: 15 residues. The germline V and J ends were trimmed by 3 bases and 3 bases, with 12 bases remaining between them.

The genes are TRBV4-1 and TRBJ2-3; 8 bases align to TRBD2. Trimming at V came to 2 bases and at J to 4 bases, leaving 11 bases not matched to a gene. The germline V gene has CDR1 MGHRA and CDR2 YSYEKL. This CDR3 has 17 amino acids. This CDR3 reads CASSQPPGGRVSDTQYF. CDR3 nucleotide sequence: TGCGCCAGCAGCCAACCGCCGGGAGGGCGAGTGTCAGATACGCAGTATTTT.

CDR3 DNA: TGTGCCAGCAGCAGTACCCTTGAGGGTGGGAGGGTCTACAATGAGCAGTTCTTC. This sequence encodes CASSSTLEGGRVYNEQFF. The chain is built from TRBV7-9 and TRBJ2-1; 7 positions match TRBD2. The CDR3 has 18 amino acids. The ends lost 5 bases at V and 3 bases at J; junction bases unmatched: 16. From germline, CDR1 is SEHNR and CDR2 FQNEAQ (reference sequence).

This rearrangement joins TRBV7-9 to TRBJ1-5; D is unclear. V gave up 3 bases and J gave up 5 bases, with 5 bases separating them. Germline CDR1 SEHNR, CDR2 FQNEAQ (reference sequence). There are 12 residues in the CDR3. The CDR3 is CASSFAHQPQHF. DNA of the CDR3: TGTGCCAGCAGCTTTGCGCATCAGCCCCAGCATTTT.